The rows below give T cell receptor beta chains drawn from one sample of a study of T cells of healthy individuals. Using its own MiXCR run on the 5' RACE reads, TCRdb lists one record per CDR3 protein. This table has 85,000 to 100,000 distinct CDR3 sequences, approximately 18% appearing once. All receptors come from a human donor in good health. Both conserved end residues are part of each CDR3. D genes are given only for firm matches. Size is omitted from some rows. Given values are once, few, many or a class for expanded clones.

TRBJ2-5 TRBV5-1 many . CASTFGRSDVETQYF TGCGCCAGCACCTTCGGACGTTCCGATGTGGAGACCCAGTACTTC
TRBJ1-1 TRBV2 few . CASSDVSTLNTEAFF TGTGCCAGCAGTGATGTATCAACTCTGAACACTGAAGCTTTCTTT
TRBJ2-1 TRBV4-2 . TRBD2 CASSHPDYSGYSSYNEQFF TGTGCCAGCAGCCACCCTGATTATAGCGGGTACAGCTCCTACAATGAGCAGTTCTTC
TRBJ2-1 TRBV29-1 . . CSVPSPGVHEQFF TGCAGCGTTCCCAGTCCAGGGGTCCATGAGCAGTTCTTC
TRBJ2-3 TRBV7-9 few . CAIRASSTDTQYF TGTGCCATACGGGCCTCTAGCACAGATACGCAGTATTTT
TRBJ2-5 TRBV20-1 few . CSASRASVSQETQYF TGCAGTGCTAGCCGGGCTAGCGTGAGCCAAGAGACCCAGTACTTC
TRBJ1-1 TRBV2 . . CASRPNPGTEAFF TGTGCCAGCAGACCGAATCCGGGCACTGAAGCTTTCTTT
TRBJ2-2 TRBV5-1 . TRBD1 CASSLGQGITGELFF TGCGCCAGCAGCCTGGGACAGGGGATCACCGGGGAGCTGTTTTTT
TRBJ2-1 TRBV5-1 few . CASSLARSGDEQFF TGCGCCAGCAGCTTGGCTCGGTCTGGGGATGAGCAGTTCTTC
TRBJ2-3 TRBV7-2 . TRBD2 CASSLGRLAGVDTQYF TGTGCCAGCAGTTTAGGCAGGCTAGCGGGAGTAGATACGCAGTATTTT
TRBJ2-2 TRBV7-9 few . CASSQVTVPLFANTGELFF TGTGCCAGCAGCCAAGTGACAGTCCCCTTATTCGCGAACACCGGGGAGCTGTTTTTT
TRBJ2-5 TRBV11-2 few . CASSLDRGLQETQYF TGTGCCAGCAGCTTAGATCGGGGGCTACAAGAGACCCAGTACTTC
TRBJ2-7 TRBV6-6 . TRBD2 CASTNRGGAWGEQYF TGTGCCAGCACCAACCGGGGGGGGGCCTGGGGCGAGCAGTACTTC
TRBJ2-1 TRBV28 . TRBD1 CASSLLGTACF TGTGCCAGCAGTTTATTAGGGACAGCGTGCTTC
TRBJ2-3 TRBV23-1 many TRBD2 CASSPLARDYFVSTDTQYF TGCGCCAGCAGTCCCCTGGCTCGGGACTACTTCGTCAGCACAGATACGCAGTATTTT
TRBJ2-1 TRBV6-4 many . CASSVARDVNEQFF TGTGCCAGCAGTGTAGCCAGGGATGTCAATGAGCAGTTCTTC
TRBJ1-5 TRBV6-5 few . CASKLGRGNQPQHF TGTGCCAGCAAGCTCGGACGGGGGAATCAGCCCCAGCATTTT
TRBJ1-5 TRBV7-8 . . CASSSQGHNQPQHF TGTGCCAGCAGCTCGCAAGGGCACAATCAGCCCCAGCATTTT
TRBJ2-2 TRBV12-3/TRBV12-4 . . CASSFRDTGELFF TGTGCCAGCAGTTTTAGGGACACCGGGGAGCTGTTTTTT
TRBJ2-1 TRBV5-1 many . CASSLGPGYDNEQFF TGCGCCAGCAGCCTCGGACCTGGTTACGACAATGAGCAGTTCTTC
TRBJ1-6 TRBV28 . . CASSLPLTGDSPLHF TGTGCCAGCAGTCTGCCCCTCACAGGTGATTCACCCCTCCACTTT
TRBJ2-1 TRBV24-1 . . CATSDPGRFSYNEQFF TGTGCCACCAGTGACCCGGGAAGGTTCTCCTACAATGAGCAGTTCTTC
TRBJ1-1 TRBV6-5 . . CASSSSDDRGTEAFF TGTGCCAGCAGTTCCTCAGATGACAGAGGCACTGAAGCTTTCTTT
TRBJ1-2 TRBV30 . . CAWSKGYGYTF TGTGCCTGGAGTAAAGGGTACGGCTACACCTTC
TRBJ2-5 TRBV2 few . CASIPRIQETQYF TGTGCCAGCATACCTAGGATCCAAGAGACCCAGTACTTC
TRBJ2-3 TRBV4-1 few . CASSQGVNPDTQYF TGCGCCAGCAGCCAAGGGGTAAACCCAGATACGCAGTATTTT
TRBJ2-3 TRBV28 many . CASRGLTDHTQYF TGTGCCAGCAGAGGTCTAACGGATCATACGCAGTATTTT
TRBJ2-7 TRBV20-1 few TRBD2 CSATPGTSGSSPLSYEQYF TGCAGTGCTACGCCCGGGACTAGCGGGAGTAGTCCCCTCTCCTACGAGCAGTACTTC
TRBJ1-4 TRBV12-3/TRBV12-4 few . CASSTVWQATNEKLFF TGTGCCAGCAGCACCGTCTGGCAGGCAACTAATGAAAAACTGTTTTTT
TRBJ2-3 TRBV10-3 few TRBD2 CATKRLAGGLDTQYF TGTGCCACCAAAAGACTAGCGGGAGGTTTGGATACGCAGTATTTT
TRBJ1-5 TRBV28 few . CASSLSQGNQPQHF TGTGCCAGCAGTTTATCCCAGGGGAATCAGCCCCAGCATTTT
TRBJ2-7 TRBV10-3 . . CAIRGYGDEQYF TGTGCCATCAGAGGGTATGGGGACGAGCAGTACTTC
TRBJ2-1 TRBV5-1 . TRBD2 CASSSRVAGIPYNEQFF TGCGCCAGCAGCAGCCGGGTAGCGGGGATTCCTTACAATGAGCAGTTCTTC
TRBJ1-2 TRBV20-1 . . CSVHRGVNYGYTF TGCAGTGTTCACCGGGGGGTAAACTATGGCTACACCTTC
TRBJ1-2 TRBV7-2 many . CASSEGVGYGYTF TGTGCCAGCAGCGAGGGGGTGGGCTATGGCTACACCTTC
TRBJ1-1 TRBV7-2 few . CASSLLIGGNTEAFF TGTGCCAGCAGCTTACTGATCGGGGGGAACACTGAAGCTTTCTTT
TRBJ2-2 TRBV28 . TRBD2 CASSLAELNTGELFF TGTGCCAGCAGTCTAGCGGAGCTAAACACCGGGGAGCTGTTTTTT
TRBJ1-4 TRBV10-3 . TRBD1 CAISTGVATNEKLFF TGTGCCATCTCAACAGGGGTCGCAACTAATGAAAAACTGTTTTTT
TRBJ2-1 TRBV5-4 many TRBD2 CASSLALAASYNEQFF TGTGCCAGCAGCTTGGCACTAGCGGCCTCCTACAATGAGCAGTTCTTC
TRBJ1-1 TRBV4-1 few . CASSLRDMNTEAFF TGCGCCAGCAGCCTCCGGGACATGAACACTGAAGCTTTCTTT
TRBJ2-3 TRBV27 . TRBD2 CASSLWSGISTDTQYF TGTGCCAGCAGTTTATGGAGCGGGATTAGCACAGATACGCAGTATTTT
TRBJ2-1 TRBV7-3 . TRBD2 CASSSSGSWDEQFF TGTGCCAGCAGCTCTAGCGGGAGTTGGGATGAGCAGTTCTTC
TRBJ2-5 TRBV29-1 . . CSVESDTEGETQYF TGCAGCGTTGAGAGTGATACGGAGGGAGAGACCCAGTACTTC
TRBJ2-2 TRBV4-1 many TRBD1 CASSQVPQGEWTGELFF TGCGCCAGCAGCCAAGTCCCGCAGGGGGAGTGGACCGGGGAGCTGTTTTTT
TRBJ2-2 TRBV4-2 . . CASSFQTENTGELFF TGTGCCAGCAGCTTCCAGACAGAGAACACCGGGGAGCTGTTTTTT
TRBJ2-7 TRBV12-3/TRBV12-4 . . CASSLASSSEQYF TGTGCCAGCAGTTTAGCCTCTAGCTCCGAGCAGTACTTC
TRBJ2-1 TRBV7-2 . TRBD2 CASSLGGGGAAYNEQFF TGTGCCAGCAGCTTAGGGGGCGGGGGGGCCGCCTACAATGAGCAGTTCTTC
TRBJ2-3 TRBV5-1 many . CASRRAGGLTDTQYF TGCGCCAGCAGAAGGGCAGGTGGCCTCACAGATACGCAGTATTTT